This T cell receptor (beta chain) derives from a study of T cell responses to AZD1222 COVID-19 vaccine. This CDR3 is 13 amino acids long. The V end was cut by 0 bases, the J end by 6 bases, with 9 bases between. CDR1 and CDR2 from the germline V gene are MNHEY and SVGAGI. Remarks on this clone: Its antigen is currently unknown.

Whole-study results and caveats: No day 14 peak samples; only post-peak repertoires were characterized. Distributed over spike, vaccine-associated CD4 TCRs predominated at 160-218 and 743-854. Targets within unmutated variant regions were reportedly found for nearly half of spike-specific TCRs. White British people made up most donors, females outnumbered males, and clonal diversity was possibly underestimated.

The method was immunoSEQ multiplex PCR; TCRdb's version includes in-frame clones alone and lacks a portion of them. The sample contains tens of thousands of clones, around 88% of which appear only once. The sample consisted of peripheral blood, taken on day 0 of AZD1222 vaccination. This receptor was taken from an adult in good health. V gene TRBV6-5 combines with J gene TRBJ2-7; the D is unclear. The CDR3 coding sequence is TGTGCCAGCAGTTACTCAGGGCCGGTCGAGCAGTACTTC. The encoded protein is CASSYSGPVEQYF.